This T cell receptor beta chain was captured in a study of T cell changes during pregnancy in multiple sclerosis. CDR1 is LGHNT, CDR2 FRNRAP, per germline. The CDR3 extends over 14 amino acids. Trimming removed 7 bases at V and 6 bases at J, with 18 bases between. Produced via immunoSEQ multiplex PCR; TCRdb's table is partial and in-frame only. Of tens of thousands of clones listed, under 95% are singletons. The genes are TRBV12-5 and TRBJ1-2, with a possible D match to TRBD1 (5 bases). This TCR derives from a female donor with multiple sclerosis, enrolled in a pregnancy study. Source: peripheral blood, taken before pregnancy. In nucleotides, the CDR3 is TGTGCTAGTGCCGCAGGGTTGGGGATGGATGGCTACACCTTC. It specifies CASAAGLGMDGYTF. The variable domain in full, with the rest retrieved from reference TRBV12-5 and TRBJ1-2, is DARVTQTPRHKVTEMGQEVTMRCQPILGHNTVFWYRQTMMQGLELLAYFRNRAPLDDSGMPKDRFSAEMPDATLATLKIQPSEPRDSAVYFCASAAGLGMDGYTFGSGTRLTVV.